The clone carrying this T cell receptor beta chain was detected a few times. This record belongs to a study of blood T cell repertoires in COVID-19. Overall study: Donors in the United States, Italy and Spain gave samples during acute or convalescent COVID-19. Sample material is recorded as cDNA or gDNA derived from T cells, B-cell-depleted T cells, or PBMCs.

V lost 5 bases, J lost 0 bases, and 14 bases lay in between. The CDR3 covers 16 residues. CDR1 and CDR2 from the germline V gene are SGHAT and FQDESV (reference sequence). In the original processing: How many nucleated cells were present was estimated from reference gene primer amplification. The table came from immunoSEQ multiplex PCR; TCRdb's copy has only in-frame clones and leaves some out. That table gives V, J and clone size, and the DNA gave D and trimming. The repertoire holds 100,000 to 150,000 clones, with around 83% as singletons. V is TRBV11-1 and J is TRBJ2-1; tentatively, D is TRBD2 (5 bases). Material for sequencing was peripheral blood. The source is an elderly man with active or convalescent COVID-19. The CDR3 loop is CASSGLLAGSYNEQFF. CDR3 nucleotide sequence: TGTGCCAGCAGCGGGCTGCTAGCCGGCTCCTACAATGAGCAGTTCTTC.